These 8 T cell receptor beta chains originate from one sample sequenced in a study of cytomegalovirus exposure and HLA in healthy donors. It was with 60 Vbeta and 13 Jbeta primers that the PCR ran. The protocol was immunoSEQ multiplex PCR, while the TCRdb copy is restricted to in-frame clones and leaves out a portion. The sample has approximately 190,000 clones; about four fifths are singletons. The sequencing input was PBMCs. The receptors come from a woman aged 18-29 years in good health and CMV-seronegative.

This clone was observed a handful of times. The chain couples TRBV27 to TRBJ2-2, with D tentatively TRBD1 (5 bases). There are 18 residues in the CDR3. The V gene's germline CDR1 is MNHEY and CDR2 SMNVEV (reference sequence). V gave up 5 bases and J gave up 1 base, with 20 bases separating them. CDR3 residues: CASSAPRQPQGNTGELFF. The CDR3 nucleotides read TGTGCCAGCAGTGCCCCCCGACAGCCTCAGGGGAACACCGGGGAGCTGTTTTTT.

CDR3 protein: CASSSYTGGNQPQHF. CDR3 DNA: TGTGCCAGCAGTTCGTATACGGGGGGCAATCAGCCCCAGCATTTT. V and J are TRBV6-5 and TRBJ1-5; a weak D match, TRBD1 (5 bases). V lost 4 bases to trimming and J lost 2 bases, with 12 bases between them. This CDR3 is 15 amino acids long. Germline V gene data show CDR1 as MNHEY and CDR2 as SVGAGI.

This clone was counted once. The rearrangement joins TRBV7-8 to TRBJ2-1; TRBD2 matches 12 bases. Trimming cost V 3 bases and J 9 bases; bases outside gene matches: 6. Per the germline V gene, CDR1 is SGHVS and CDR2 is FQNEAQ. CDR3 size: 15 residues. DNA of the CDR3: TGTGCCAGCAGCTTGGCTAGCGGGAGGGCCACTGAGCAGTTCTTC. Protein sequence: CASSLASGRATEQFF.

The chain employs TRBV18 and TRBJ1-1, with D perhaps matching TRBD1 (5 bases). There are 12 residues in the CDR3. From germline, CDR1 is KGHSH and CDR2 LQKENI. V lost 1 base and J 10 bases, leaving 10 bases between the germline ends. CDR3: CASSPLGQGAFF. DNA of the CDR3: TGTGCCAGCTCACCACTCGGTCAGGGAGCTTTCTTT.

The J gene is TRBJ1-2, the V gene TRBV10-3; D is unresolved. Germline V gene lookup returns CDR1 ENHRY and CDR2 SYGVKD. V was trimmed by 6 bases and J by 5 bases, leaving 13 bases between them. This CDR3 comprises 13 residues. CDR3 amino acids: CAISSREPYGYTF. In DNA form, the CDR3 reads TGTGCCATCAGCTCCCGGGAGCCTTATGGCTACACCTTC.

Comments on this clone: Mismatch with germline at one junction end may stem from a read error. The chain uses TRBV4-1 and TRBJ2-1; TRBD2 is a possible D gene (5 bases). This CDR3 has 15 residues. The germline gives CDR1 MGHRA, CDR2 YSYEKL. This CDR3 reads CASTQGPGNYNEQFF. The CDR3 DNA reads as TGCGCCAGCACCCAAGGACCGGGGAACTACAATGAGCAGTTCTTC.

V and J are TRBV5-1 and TRBJ1-2; D gene unclear. The V gene's germline CDR1 is SGHRS and CDR2 YFSETQ. V was shortened by 2 bases and J by 0 bases, with 14 bases between the two germline ends. The CDR3 spans 16 residues. The DNA for the CDR3 is TGCGCCAGCAGCTTAGGTTCCGGGAGAGCTAACTATGGCTACACCTTC. It yields the protein CASSLGSGRANYGYTF.

This rearrangement joins TRBV11-2 to TRBJ1-4, with D perhaps matching TRBD1 (5 bases). Trimming stripped 4 bases from V and 6 bases from J, with 21 bases between. Per germline, CDR1 SGHAT and CDR2 FQNNGV. The CDR3 extends over 17 amino acids. In DNA form, the CDR3 reads TGTGCCAGCAGCTCAACCCCCGGGGAGGGGAAGGATGAAAAACTGTTTTTT. Amino acids: CASSSTPGEGKDEKLFF.